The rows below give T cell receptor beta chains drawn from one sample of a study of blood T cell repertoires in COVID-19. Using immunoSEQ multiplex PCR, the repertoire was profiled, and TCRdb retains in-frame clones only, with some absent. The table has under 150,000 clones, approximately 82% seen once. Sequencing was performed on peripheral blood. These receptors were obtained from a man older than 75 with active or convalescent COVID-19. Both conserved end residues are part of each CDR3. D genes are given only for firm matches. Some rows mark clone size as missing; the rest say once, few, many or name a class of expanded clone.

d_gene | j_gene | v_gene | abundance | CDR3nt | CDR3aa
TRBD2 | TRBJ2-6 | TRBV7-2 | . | TGTGCCAGCAGCTTTCGCGGGGGAGGGACTGGGGCCAACGTCCTGACTTTC | CASSFRGGGTGANVLTF
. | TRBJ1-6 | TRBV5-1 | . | TGCGCCAGCAGCGAACAGGGAAGCTCCTATAATTCACCCCTCCACTTT | CASSEQGSSYNSPLHF
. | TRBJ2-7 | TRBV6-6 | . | TGTGCCAGCAGTTACGCGGCATCCGAGCAGTACTTC | CASSYAASEQYF
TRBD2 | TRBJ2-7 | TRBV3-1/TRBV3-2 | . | TGTGCCAGCAGCCAAGATTGCAGCGGGGGGCTTACCTACGAGCAGTACTTC | CASSQDCSGGLTYEQYF
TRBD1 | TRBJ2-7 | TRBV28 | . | TGTGCCAGCAGTGCCCAGGGGGCGGTCTACGAGCAGTACTTC | CASSAQGAVYEQYF
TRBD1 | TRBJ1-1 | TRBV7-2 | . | TGTGCCAGCAGCCGCGCCAGGGGGTTAAACACTGAAGCTTTCTTT | CASSRARGLNTEAFF
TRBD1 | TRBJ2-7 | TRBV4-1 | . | TGCGCCAGCAGCCGGTCCGGGACAGGGGGCGACGAGCAGTACTTC | CASSRSGTGGDEQYF
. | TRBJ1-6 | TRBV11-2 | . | TGTGCCAGCAGCTTAGGCGACAGGTATCATTCACCCCTCCACTTT | CASSLGDRYHSPLHF
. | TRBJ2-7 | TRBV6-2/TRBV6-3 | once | TGTGCCAGCAGTGCGGAGGGCCCCGTGCAGGGTCGAGAGCAGTACTTC | CASSAEGPVQGREQYF
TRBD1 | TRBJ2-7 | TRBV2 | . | TGTGCCAGCACACAAGCCGGGACAGGGACTTACGAGCAGTACTTC | CASTQAGTGTYEQYF
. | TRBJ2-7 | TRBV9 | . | TGTGCCAGCAGCAGACAAGTTAGCGGATCCTACGAGCAGTACTTC | CASSRQVSGSYEQYF
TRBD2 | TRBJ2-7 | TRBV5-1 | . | TGCGCCAGCAGCAGCGGGGGGCCAAAATACGAGCAGTACTTC | CASSSGGPKYEQYF
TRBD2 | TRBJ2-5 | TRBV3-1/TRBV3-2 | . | TGTGCCAGCAGCCAAGAGTACGGGGGGGTCCAAGAGACCCAGTACTTC | CASSQEYGGVQETQYF
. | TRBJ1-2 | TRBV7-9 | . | TGTGCCAGCAGCTTAGGGGTACCGGTTGAGGGTGGCTACACCTTC | CASSLGVPVEGGYTF
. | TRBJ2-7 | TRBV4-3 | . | TGCGCCAGCAGCCAAGGGGCAGGGGCCTACGAGCAGTACTTC | CASSQGAGAYEQYF
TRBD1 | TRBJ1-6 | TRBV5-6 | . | TGTGCCAGCAGCTTCCGGGACAGGGGGCCTTCACCCCTCCACTTT | CASSFRDRGPSPLHF